In its sample, the clone carrying this T cell receptor beta chain was seen once. The data were taken from a study of glioma-infiltrating T cells after dendritic cell vaccination. Study-level background: Monocyte-derived dendritic cells, cultured six to seven days with IL-4 and GM-CSF, were pulsed with autologous tumor lysate.

CDR1 and CDR2 from the germline V gene are SNHLY and FYNNEI. This CDR3 comprises 15 residues. The V and J ends lost 5 bases and 1 base, in that order; junction bases with no gene match: 6. Sequencing used immunoSEQ multiplex PCR; TCRdb keeps in-frame clones, though not all of them. The data hold 80,000 to 95,000 clones, with more than 70% observed a single time. No glioblastoma patient carried an isocitrate dehydrogenase mutation. This specimen was blood, taken before dendritic cell vaccination. The rearrangement links TRBV2 to TRBJ2-3, with TRBD1 matching over 7 bases. The sequence was obtained from a human donor with glioblastoma. CDR3 residues: CASSPTGVGTDTQYF. The CDR3 DNA sequence: TGTGCCAGCAGTCCTACAGGGGTAGGCACAGATACGCAGTATTTT.